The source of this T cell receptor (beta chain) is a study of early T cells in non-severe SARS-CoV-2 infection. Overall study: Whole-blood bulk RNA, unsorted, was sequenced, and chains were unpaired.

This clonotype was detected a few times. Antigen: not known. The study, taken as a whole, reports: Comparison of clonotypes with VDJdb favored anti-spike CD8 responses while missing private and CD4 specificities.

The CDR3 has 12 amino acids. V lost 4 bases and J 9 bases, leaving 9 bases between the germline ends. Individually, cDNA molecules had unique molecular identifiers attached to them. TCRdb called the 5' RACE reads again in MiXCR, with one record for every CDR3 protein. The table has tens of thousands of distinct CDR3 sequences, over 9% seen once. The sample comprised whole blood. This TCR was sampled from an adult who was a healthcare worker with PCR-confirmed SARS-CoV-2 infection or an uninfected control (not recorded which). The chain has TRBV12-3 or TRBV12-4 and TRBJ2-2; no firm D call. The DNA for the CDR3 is TGTGCCAGCAGTTCCCGACGACGGGAGCTGTTTTTT. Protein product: CASSSRRRELFF.